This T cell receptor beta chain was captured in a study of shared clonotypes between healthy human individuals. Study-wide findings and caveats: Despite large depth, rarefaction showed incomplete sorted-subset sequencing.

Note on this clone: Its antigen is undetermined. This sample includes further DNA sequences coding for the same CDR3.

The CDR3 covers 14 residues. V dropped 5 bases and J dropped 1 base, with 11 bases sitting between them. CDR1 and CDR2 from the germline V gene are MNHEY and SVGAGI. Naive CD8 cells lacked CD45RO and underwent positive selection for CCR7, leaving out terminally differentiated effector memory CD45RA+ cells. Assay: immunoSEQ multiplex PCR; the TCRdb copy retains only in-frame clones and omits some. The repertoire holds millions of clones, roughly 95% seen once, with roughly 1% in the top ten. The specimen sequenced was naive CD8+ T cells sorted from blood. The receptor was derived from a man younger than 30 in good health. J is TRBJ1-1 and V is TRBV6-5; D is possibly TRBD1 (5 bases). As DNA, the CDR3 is TGTGCCAGCAGTCTCCAGGGCACGAACACTGAAGCTTTCTTT. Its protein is CASSLQGTNTEAFF.